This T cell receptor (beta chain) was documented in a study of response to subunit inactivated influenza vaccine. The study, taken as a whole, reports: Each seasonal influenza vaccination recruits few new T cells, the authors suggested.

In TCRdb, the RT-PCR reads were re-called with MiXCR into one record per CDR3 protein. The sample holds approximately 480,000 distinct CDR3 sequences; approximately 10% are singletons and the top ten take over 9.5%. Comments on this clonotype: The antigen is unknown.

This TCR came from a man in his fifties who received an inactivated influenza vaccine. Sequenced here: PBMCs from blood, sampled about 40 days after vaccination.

The CDR3 sequence is CASSFDGLKAGELFF. CDR3 nucleotide sequence: TGTGCCAGCAGTTTCGATGGACTAAAAGCCGGGGAGCTGTTTTTT. The chain has TRBV6-5 and TRBJ2-2; maybe TRBD2 (6 bases). Trimming shortened V by 4 bases and J by 6 bases, and 15 bases separated the two germline ends. The CDR3 totals 15 residues. The germline V gene encodes CDR1 MNHEY and CDR2 SVGAGI.